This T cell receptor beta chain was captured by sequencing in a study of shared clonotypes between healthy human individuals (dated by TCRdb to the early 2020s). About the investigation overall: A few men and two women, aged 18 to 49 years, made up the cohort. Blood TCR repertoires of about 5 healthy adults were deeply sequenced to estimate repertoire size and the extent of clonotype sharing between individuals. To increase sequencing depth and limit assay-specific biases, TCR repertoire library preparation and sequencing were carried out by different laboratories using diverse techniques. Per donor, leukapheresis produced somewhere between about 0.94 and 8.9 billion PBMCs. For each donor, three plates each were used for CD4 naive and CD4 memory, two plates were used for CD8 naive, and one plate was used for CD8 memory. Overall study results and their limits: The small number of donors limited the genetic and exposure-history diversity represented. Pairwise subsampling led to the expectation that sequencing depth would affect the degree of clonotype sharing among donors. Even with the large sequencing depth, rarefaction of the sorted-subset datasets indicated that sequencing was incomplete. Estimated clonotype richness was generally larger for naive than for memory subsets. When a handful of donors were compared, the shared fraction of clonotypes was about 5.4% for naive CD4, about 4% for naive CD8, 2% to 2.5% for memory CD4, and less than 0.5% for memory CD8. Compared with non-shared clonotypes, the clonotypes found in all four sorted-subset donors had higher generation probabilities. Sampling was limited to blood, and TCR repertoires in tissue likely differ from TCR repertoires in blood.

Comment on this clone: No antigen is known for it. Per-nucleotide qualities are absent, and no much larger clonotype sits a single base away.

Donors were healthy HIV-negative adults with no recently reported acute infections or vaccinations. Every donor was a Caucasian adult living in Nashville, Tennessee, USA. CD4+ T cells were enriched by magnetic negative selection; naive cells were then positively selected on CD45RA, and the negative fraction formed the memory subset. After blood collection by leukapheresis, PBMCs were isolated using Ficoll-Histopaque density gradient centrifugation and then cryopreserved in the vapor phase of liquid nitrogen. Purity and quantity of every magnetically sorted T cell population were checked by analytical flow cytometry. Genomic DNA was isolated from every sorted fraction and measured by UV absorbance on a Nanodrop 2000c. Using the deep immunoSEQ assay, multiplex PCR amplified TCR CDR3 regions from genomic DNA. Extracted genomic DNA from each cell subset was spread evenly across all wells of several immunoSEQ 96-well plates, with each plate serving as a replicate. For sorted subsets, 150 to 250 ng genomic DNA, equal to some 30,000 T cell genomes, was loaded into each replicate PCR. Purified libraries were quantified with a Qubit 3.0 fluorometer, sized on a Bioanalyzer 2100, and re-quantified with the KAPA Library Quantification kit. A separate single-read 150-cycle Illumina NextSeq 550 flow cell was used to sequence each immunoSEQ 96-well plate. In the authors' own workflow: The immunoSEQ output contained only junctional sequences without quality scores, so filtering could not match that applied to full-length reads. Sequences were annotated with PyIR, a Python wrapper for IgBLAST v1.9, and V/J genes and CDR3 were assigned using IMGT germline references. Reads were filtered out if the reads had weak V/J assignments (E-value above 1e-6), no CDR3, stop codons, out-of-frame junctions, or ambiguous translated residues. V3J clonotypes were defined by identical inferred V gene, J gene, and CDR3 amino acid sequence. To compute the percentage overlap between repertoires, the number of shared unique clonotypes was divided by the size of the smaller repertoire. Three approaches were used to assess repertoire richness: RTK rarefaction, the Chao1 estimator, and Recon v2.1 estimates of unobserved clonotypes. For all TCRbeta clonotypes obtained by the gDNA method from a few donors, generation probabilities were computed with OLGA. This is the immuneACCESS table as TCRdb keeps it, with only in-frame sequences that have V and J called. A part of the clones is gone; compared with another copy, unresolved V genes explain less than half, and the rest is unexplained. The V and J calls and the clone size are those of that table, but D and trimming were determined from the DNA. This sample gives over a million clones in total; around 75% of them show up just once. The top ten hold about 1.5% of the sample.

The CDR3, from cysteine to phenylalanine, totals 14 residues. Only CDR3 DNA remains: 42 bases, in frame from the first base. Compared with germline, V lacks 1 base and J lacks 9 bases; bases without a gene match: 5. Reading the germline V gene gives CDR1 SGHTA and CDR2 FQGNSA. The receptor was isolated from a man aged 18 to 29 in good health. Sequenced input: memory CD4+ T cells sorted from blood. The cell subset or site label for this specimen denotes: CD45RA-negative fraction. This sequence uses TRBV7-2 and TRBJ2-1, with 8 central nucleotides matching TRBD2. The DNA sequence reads TGTGCCAGCAGCTTAGTCGCGCGGGGGGCTGAGCAGTTCTTC. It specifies CASSLVARGAEQFF.